This is a list of T cell receptor beta chains from one sample in a study of beta chain features in type 1 diabetes. TCRdb's copy holds only in-frame clones and misses some; the assay was immunoSEQ multiplex PCR. This table has some 290,000 clones, roughly an eighth appearing once. The sequenced material came from naive CD4+ T cells from blood. These receptors were taken from a man aged 25-45 years with type 1 diabetes. CDR3s include the opening cysteine and the closing phenylalanine or tryptophan. D genes are given only for firm matches. Clone sizes are given selectively: once, few, many, or a class where the clone is expanded.

v_call: TRBV7-6; d_call: -; j_call: TRBJ2-3; clone_size: -; cdr3_aa: CASTSGSTQYF; cdr3_nt: TGTGCCAGCACCTCGGGTAGCACGCAGTATTTT
v_call: TRBV6-5; d_call: -; j_call: TRBJ2-7; clone_size: -; cdr3_aa: CASSYSSLSPYEQYF; cdr3_nt: TGTGCCAGCAGTTACTCATCCTTATCCCCCTACGAGCAGTACTTC
v_call: TRBV4-2; d_call: -; j_call: TRBJ2-1; clone_size: -; cdr3_aa: CASSPDVAAYNEQFF; cdr3_nt: TGTGCCAGCAGCCCCGATGTAGCGGCCTACAATGAGCAGTTCTTC
v_call: TRBV4-2; d_call: -; j_call: TRBJ2-1; clone_size: -; cdr3_aa: CASSQDFPQTYNEQFF; cdr3_nt: TGTGCCAGCAGCCAAGATTTTCCACAAACCTACAATGAGCAGTTCTTC
v_call: TRBV14; d_call: TRBD1; j_call: TRBJ1-1; clone_size: -; cdr3_aa: CASSGQGNTEAFF; cdr3_nt: TGTGCCAGCAGCGGACAGGGGAACACTGAAGCTTTCTTT
v_call: TRBV19; d_call: -; j_call: TRBJ2-1; clone_size: -; cdr3_aa: CASSQGNSYNEQFF; cdr3_nt: TGTGCCAGTAGTCAGGGAAATTCCTACAATGAGCAGTTCTTC
v_call: TRBV19; d_call: -; j_call: TRBJ1-5; clone_size: few; cdr3_aa: CASSMRGANQPQHF; cdr3_nt: TGTGCCAGTAGTATGCGGGGGGCGAATCAGCCCCAGCATTTT
v_call: TRBV18; d_call: TRBD2; j_call: TRBJ2-1; clone_size: -; cdr3_aa: CASSATSGSSYNEQFF; cdr3_nt: TGTGCCAGCTCAGCGACTAGCGGGAGCTCCTACAATGAGCAGTTCTTC
v_call: TRBV29-1; d_call: TRBD2; j_call: TRBJ2-7; clone_size: -; cdr3_aa: CSVDGGGTYEQYF; cdr3_nt: TGCAGCGTTGACGGCGGGGGGACCTACGAGCAGTACTTC
v_call: TRBV11-2; d_call: -; j_call: TRBJ1-5; clone_size: -; cdr3_aa: CASSLDLGGNQPQHF; cdr3_nt: TGTGCCAGCAGCTTAGACTTAGGAGGCAATCAGCCCCAGCATTTT
v_call: TRBV5-1; d_call: -; j_call: TRBJ1-2; clone_size: few; cdr3_aa: CASSLVRGGYTF; cdr3_nt: TGCGCCAGCAGCCTCGTTCGGGGGGGCTACACCTTC
v_call: TRBV5-1; d_call: TRBD2; j_call: TRBJ2-1; clone_size: few; cdr3_aa: CASSLVPGLALNEQFF; cdr3_nt: TGCGCCAGCAGCTTGGTTCCTGGACTAGCACTCAATGAGCAGTTCTTC
v_call: TRBV28; d_call: TRBD1; j_call: TRBJ1-2; clone_size: -; cdr3_aa: CASSSAGQGIRGYTF; cdr3_nt: TGTGCCAGCAGTTCGGCCGGACAGGGGATACGGGGCTACACCTTC
v_call: TRBV29-1; d_call: TRBD1; j_call: TRBJ2-5; clone_size: -; cdr3_aa: CSGDRGGETQYF; cdr3_nt: TGCAGCGGCGACAGGGGAGGAGAGACCCAGTACTTC
v_call: TRBV2; d_call: -; j_call: TRBJ2-1; clone_size: -; cdr3_aa: CASSGPGGNEQFF; cdr3_nt: TGTGCCAGCAGTGGTCCAGGGGGGAATGAGCAGTTCTTC
v_call: TRBV28; d_call: TRBD2; j_call: TRBJ2-7; clone_size: -; cdr3_aa: CASSELAGAPHEQYF; cdr3_nt: TGTGCCAGCAGTGAACTAGCGGGAGCTCCCCACGAGCAGTACTTC
v_call: TRBV9; d_call: -; j_call: TRBJ1-1; clone_size: -; cdr3_aa: CASSVTANTEAFF; cdr3_nt: TGTGCCAGCAGCGTAACAGCAAACACTGAAGCTTTCTTT
v_call: TRBV6-1; d_call: TRBD1; j_call: TRBJ1-5; clone_size: few; cdr3_aa: CASSERTGRYSNQPQHF; cdr3_nt: TGTGCCAGCAGTGAGCGGACAGGGAGATATAGCAATCAGCCCCAGCATTTT
v_call: TRBV4-1; d_call: TRBD1; j_call: TRBJ2-7; clone_size: few; cdr3_aa: CASSQFTGVSSYEQYF; cdr3_nt: TGCGCCAGCAGCCAATTCACAGGGGTAAGCTCCTACGAGCAGTACTTC
v_call: TRBV4-3; d_call: -; j_call: TRBJ1-2; clone_size: -; cdr3_aa: CASSQDYGEHYGYTF; cdr3_nt: TGCGCCAGCAGCCAAGATTACGGGGAACACTATGGCTACACCTTC
v_call: TRBV18; d_call: TRBD2; j_call: TRBJ2-3; clone_size: few; cdr3_aa: CASSPQVSGRRDTQYF; cdr3_nt: TGTGCCAGCTCACCACAAGTTTCCGGGAGGAGGGATACGCAGTATTTT
v_call: TRBV5-1; d_call: -; j_call: TRBJ2-2; clone_size: few; cdr3_aa: CASSPWREDTGELFF; cdr3_nt: TGCGCCAGCAGCCCTTGGCGGGAAGACACCGGGGAGCTGTTTTTT
v_call: TRBV28; d_call: TRBD1; j_call: TRBJ2-7; clone_size: few; cdr3_aa: CASSSPGTGGGEQYF; cdr3_nt: TGTGCCAGCAGTTCCCCCGGGACAGGGGGTGGCGAGCAGTACTTC
v_call: TRBV2; d_call: TRBD1; j_call: TRBJ2-1; clone_size: few; cdr3_aa: CASLLGTGYNEQFF; cdr3_nt: TGTGCCAGCCTTCTCGGGACAGGGTACAATGAGCAGTTCTTC
v_call: TRBV25-1; d_call: -; j_call: TRBJ2-5; clone_size: -; cdr3_aa: CASSPAVVETQYF; cdr3_nt: TGTGCCAGCAGTCCGGCGGTGGTCGAGACCCAGTACTTC
v_call: TRBV29-1; d_call: -; j_call: TRBJ2-1; clone_size: few; cdr3_aa: CSPHQQGCEQFF; cdr3_nt: TGCAGCCCCCATCAACAGGGATGTGAGCAGTTCTTC
v_call: TRBV29-1; d_call: -; j_call: TRBJ2-3; clone_size: many; cdr3_aa: CSVVDSTQYF; cdr3_nt: TGCAGCGTTGTCGACAGTACGCAGTATTTT
v_call: TRBV7-2; d_call: -; j_call: TRBJ1-5; clone_size: -; cdr3_aa: CASTRQTGEQPQHF; cdr3_nt: TGTGCCAGCACCCGTCAAACCGGGGAGCAGCCCCAGCATTTT
v_call: TRBV19; d_call: TRBD2; j_call: TRBJ2-1; clone_size: -; cdr3_aa: CASSFPSGIQDEQFF; cdr3_nt: TGTGCCAGTAGTTTTCCTAGCGGGATCCAGGATGAGCAGTTCTTC
v_call: TRBV5-1; d_call: TRBD1; j_call: TRBJ1-4; clone_size: -; cdr3_aa: CASSTDRGRFAEKLFF; cdr3_nt: TGCGCCAGCAGCACGGACAGGGGGCGCTTTGCTGAAAAACTGTTTTTT
v_call: TRBV29-1; d_call: -; j_call: TRBJ2-5; clone_size: few; cdr3_aa: CSGSRDLQETQYF; cdr3_nt: TGCAGCGGCAGCCGGGACTTACAAGAGACCCAGTACTTC
v_call: TRBV20-1; d_call: -; j_call: TRBJ2-5; clone_size: -; cdr3_aa: CSARAETQYF; cdr3_nt: TGCAGTGCTAGAGCGGAGACCCAGTACTTC
v_call: TRBV5-4; d_call: -; j_call: TRBJ2-2; clone_size: -; cdr3_aa: CASSSTKGPGELFF; cdr3_nt: TGTGCCAGCAGCAGTACCAAGGGGCCCGGGGAGCTGTTTTTT
v_call: TRBV9; d_call: -; j_call: TRBJ2-3; clone_size: few; cdr3_aa: CASSPGTDTQYF; cdr3_nt: TGTGCCAGCAGCCCAGGGACAGATACGCAGTATTTT
v_call: TRBV28; d_call: TRBD1; j_call: TRBJ2-7; clone_size: few; cdr3_aa: CASSTDRSSSYEQYF; cdr3_nt: TGTGCCAGCAGTACGGACAGGTCGAGCTCCTACGAGCAGTACTTC
v_call: TRBV7-9; d_call: TRBD1; j_call: TRBJ1-5; clone_size: -; cdr3_aa: CASDRGSNQPQHF; cdr3_nt: TGTGCCAGCGACAGGGGTAGCAATCAGCCCCAGCATTTT
v_call: TRBV4-1; d_call: TRBD2; j_call: TRBJ2-1; clone_size: few; cdr3_aa: CASSQLAGANEQFF; cdr3_nt: TGCGCCAGCAGCCAACTAGCGGGAGCTAATGAGCAGTTCTTC
v_call: TRBV30; d_call: TRBD1; j_call: TRBJ1-3; clone_size: few; cdr3_aa: CAWSSGQGISGNTIYF; cdr3_nt: TGTGCCTGGAGTTCAGGACAGGGGATTTCTGGAAACACCATATATTTT
v_call: TRBV5-4; d_call: TRBD2; j_call: TRBJ2-7; clone_size: -; cdr3_aa: CASSLGAGVSEQYF; cdr3_nt: TGTGCCAGCAGCTTGGGCGCGGGAGTGTCCGAGCAGTACTTC
v_call: TRBV27; d_call: TRBD1; j_call: TRBJ1-1; clone_size: -; cdr3_aa: CASRLGQRNTEAFF; cdr3_nt: TGTGCCAGCAGGTTGGGACAGCGGAACACTGAAGCTTTCTTT